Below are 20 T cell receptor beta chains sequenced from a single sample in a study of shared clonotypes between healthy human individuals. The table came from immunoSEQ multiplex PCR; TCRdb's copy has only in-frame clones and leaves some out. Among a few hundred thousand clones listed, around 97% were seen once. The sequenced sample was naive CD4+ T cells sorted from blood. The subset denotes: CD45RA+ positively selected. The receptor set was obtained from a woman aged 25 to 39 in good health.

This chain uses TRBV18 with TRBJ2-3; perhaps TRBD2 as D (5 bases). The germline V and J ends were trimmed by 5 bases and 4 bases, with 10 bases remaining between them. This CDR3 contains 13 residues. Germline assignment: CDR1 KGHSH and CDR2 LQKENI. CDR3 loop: CASSLHGADTQYF. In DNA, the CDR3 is TGTGCCAGCTCATTGCACGGGGCAGATACGCAGTATTTT.

The CDR3 region has the DNA TGTGCCAGCAGTTTCCAACAGAATAATTCACCCCTCCACTTT. Amino acid sequence: CASSFQQNNSPLHF. This chain connects TRBV28 to TRBJ1-6, with D unclear. This CDR3 contains 14 residues. Looked up from germline, CDR1 is MDHEN and CDR2 is SYDVKM. The V gene lost 3 bases and the J gene lost 5 bases, with 8 bases spanning the gap.

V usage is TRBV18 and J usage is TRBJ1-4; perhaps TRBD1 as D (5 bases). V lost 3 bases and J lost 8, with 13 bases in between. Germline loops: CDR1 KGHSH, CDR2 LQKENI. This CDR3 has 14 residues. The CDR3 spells CASSPNQGAEKLFF. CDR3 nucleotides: TGTGCCAGCTCACCGAACCAGGGCGCGGAAAAACTGTTTTTT.

In DNA form, the CDR3 reads TGTGCCAGCAGCTTCGGCGCGGGAGATTTTACCGGGGAGCTGTTTTTT. Translation gives CASSFGAGDFTGELFF. This chain links TRBV11-3 with TRBJ2-2, with 7 nucleotides matching TRBD2. V shed 3 bases and J 5 bases; nucleotides not matched to a gene: 9. This CDR3 spans 16 amino acids. From germline, CDR1 is SGHNT and CDR2 YENEEA. The full variable domain, rest sourced from reference TRBV11-3 and TRBJ2-2, is EAGVVQSPRYKIIEKKQPVAFWCNPISGHNTLYWYLQNLGQGPELLIRYENEEAVDDSQLPKDRFSAERLKGVDSTLKIQPAELGDSAVYLCASSFGAGDFTGELFFGEGSRLTVL.

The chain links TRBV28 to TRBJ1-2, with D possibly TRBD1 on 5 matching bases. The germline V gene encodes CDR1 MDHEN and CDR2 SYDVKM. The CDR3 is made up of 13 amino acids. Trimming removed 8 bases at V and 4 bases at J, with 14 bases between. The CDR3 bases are TGTGCCAGCCAAGGGGCCCTCTCCTATGGCTACACCTTC. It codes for CASQGALSYGYTF.

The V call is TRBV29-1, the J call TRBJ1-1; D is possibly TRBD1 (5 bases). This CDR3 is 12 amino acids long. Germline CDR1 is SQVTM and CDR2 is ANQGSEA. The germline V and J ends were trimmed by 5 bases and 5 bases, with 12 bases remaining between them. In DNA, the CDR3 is TGCAGCGTTCTCCCGGGGGGGACTGAAGCTTTCTTT. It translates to CSVLPGGTEAFF.

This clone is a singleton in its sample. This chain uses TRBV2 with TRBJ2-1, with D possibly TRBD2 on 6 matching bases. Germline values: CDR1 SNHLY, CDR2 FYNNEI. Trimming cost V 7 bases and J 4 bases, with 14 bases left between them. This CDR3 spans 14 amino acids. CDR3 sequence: CASTTAGMYNEQFF. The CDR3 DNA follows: TGTGCCAGCACCACAGCGGGCATGTACAATGAGCAGTTCTTC. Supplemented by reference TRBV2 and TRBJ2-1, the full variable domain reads EPEVTQTPSHQVTQMGQEVILRCVPISNHLYFYWYRQILGQKVEFLVSFYNNEISEKSEIFDDQFSVERPDGSNFTLKIRSTKLEDSAMYFCASTTAGMYNEQFFGPGTRLTVL.

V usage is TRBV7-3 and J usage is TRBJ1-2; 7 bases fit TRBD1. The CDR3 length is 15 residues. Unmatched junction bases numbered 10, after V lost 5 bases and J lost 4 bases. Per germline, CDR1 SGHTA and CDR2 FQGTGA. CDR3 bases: TGTGCCAGCAGCCGGGACAGCACGACCGGCTATGGCTACACCTTC. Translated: CASSRDSTTGYGYTF.

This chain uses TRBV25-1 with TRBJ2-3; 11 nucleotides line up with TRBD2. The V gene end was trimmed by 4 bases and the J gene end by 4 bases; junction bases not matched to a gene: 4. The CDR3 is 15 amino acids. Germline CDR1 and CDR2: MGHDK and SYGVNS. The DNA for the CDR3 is TGTGCCAGCAGTGGCACTAGCGGGAGCGCAGATACGCAGTATTTT. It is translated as CASSGTSGSADTQYF.

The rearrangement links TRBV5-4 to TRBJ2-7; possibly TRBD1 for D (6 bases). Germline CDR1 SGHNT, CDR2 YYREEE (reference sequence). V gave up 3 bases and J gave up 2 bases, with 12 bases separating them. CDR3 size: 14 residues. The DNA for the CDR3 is TGTGCCAGCAGCTCCAAGGGGGACCCCTACGAGCAGTACTTC. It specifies CASSSKGDPYEQYF. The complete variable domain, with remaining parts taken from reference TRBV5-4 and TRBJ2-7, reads ETGVTQSPTHLIKTRGQQVTLRCSSQSGHNTVSWYQQALGQGPQFIFQYYREEENGRGNFPPRFSGLQFPNYSSELNVNALELDDSALYLCASSSKGDPYEQYFGPGTRLTVT.

The CDR3 here is CASSDQTDSYEQYF. As DNA, the CDR3 is TGTGCCAGCAGCGATCAGACAGACTCCTACGAGCAGTACTTC. The chain combines TRBV11-3 with TRBJ2-7; tentatively, D is TRBD1 (5 bases). This CDR3 is built from 14 residues. Trimming removed 5 bases at V and 0 bases at J, with 11 bases between. Germline V gives CDR1 SGHNT, CDR2 YENEEA.

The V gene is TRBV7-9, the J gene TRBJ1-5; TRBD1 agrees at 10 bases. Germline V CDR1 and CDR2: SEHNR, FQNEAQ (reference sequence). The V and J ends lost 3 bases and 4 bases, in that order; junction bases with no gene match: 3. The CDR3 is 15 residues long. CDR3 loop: CASSFGQGENQPQHF. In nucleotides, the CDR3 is TGTGCCAGCAGCTTTGGACAGGGGGAGAATCAGCCCCAGCATTTT.

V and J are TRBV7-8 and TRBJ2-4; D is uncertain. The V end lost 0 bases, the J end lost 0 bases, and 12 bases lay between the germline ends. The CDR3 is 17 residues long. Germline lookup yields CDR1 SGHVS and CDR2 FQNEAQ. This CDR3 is CASSLARLEGAKNIQYF. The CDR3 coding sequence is TGTGCCAGCAGCTTAGCTAGACTTGAAGGAGCCAAAAACATTCAGTACTTC.

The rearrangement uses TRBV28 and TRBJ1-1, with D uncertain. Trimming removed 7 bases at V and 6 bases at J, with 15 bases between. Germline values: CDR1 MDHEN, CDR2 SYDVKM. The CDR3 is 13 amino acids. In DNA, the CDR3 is TGTGCCAGCATGTCGGTAGGGATTCCTGAAGCTTTCTTT. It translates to CASMSVGIPEAFF.

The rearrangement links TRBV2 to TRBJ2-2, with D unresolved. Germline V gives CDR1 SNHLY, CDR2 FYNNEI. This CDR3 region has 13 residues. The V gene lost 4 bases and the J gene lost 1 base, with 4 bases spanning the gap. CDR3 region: CASSAGNTGELFF. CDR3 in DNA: TGTGCCAGCAGTGCGGGGAACACCGGGGAGCTGTTTTTT.

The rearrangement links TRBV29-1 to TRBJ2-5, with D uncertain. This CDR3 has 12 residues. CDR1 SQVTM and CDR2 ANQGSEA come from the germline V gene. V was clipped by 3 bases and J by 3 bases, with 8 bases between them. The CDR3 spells CSVEKSEETQYF. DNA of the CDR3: TGCAGCGTTGAGAAATCGGAAGAGACCCAGTACTTC.

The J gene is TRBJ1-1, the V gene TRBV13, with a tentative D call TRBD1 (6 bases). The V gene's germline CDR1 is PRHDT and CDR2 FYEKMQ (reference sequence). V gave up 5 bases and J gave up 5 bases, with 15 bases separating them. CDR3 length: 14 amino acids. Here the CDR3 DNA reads TGTGCCAGCAGCACGTCAGGGGCACGGACTGAAGCTTTCTTT. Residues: CASSTSGARTEAFF.

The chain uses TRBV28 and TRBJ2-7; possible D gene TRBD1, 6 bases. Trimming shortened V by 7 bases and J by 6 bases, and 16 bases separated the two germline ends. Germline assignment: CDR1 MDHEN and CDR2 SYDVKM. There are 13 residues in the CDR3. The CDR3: CASNAGQMLEQYF. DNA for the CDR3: TGTGCCAGCAATGCAGGACAGATGCTCGAGCAGTACTTC.

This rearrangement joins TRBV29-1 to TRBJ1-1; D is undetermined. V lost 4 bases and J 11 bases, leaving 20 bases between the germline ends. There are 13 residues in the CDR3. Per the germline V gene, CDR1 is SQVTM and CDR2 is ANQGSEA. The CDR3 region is CSVVGRLGIGAFF. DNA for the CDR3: TGCAGCGTTGTGGGCAGGCTGGGAATTGGGGCTTTCTTT.

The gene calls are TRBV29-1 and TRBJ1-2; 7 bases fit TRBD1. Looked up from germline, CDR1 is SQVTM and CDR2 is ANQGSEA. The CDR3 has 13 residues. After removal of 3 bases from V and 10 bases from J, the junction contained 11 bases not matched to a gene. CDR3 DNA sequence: TGCAGCGTTGAGACGCAGGAGGGGACAGACTACACCTTC. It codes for CSVETQEGTDYTF.